Following are 22 T cell receptor beta chains from one sample sequenced in a study of identical twins (TCRdb year 2016). The library was obtained by 5' RACE. TCRdb lists the instrument as Illumina HiSeq 2000. The public reads were reanalyzed by TCRdb: fastp trimming at Q25, MiXCR alignment, in-frame beta chains only. Rows are combined by CDR3 protein, so each entry shows the most common genes and DNA. The sample profile shows under 450,000 distinct CDR3 sequences; about a fifth of them were found once. Around 10% of the sample rests with the top ten. Sequencing input: naive T cells sorted from blood. In the paper's terms, the cell subset or site label means: cells isolated with a human naive T-cell isolation kit. These receptors were taken from a man aged 50-59 years in good health.

At least ten counts were recorded for this clonotype. The chain combines TRBV3-1 with TRBJ1-2; D uncertain. The V and J ends lost 3 bases and 2 bases respectively, with 1 base between them. This CDR3 has 11 amino acids. Germline V gene lookup returns CDR1 LGHDT and CDR2 YNNKEL (reference sequence). The CDR3 reads CASSQNYGYTF. The CDR3 DNA is TGTGCCAGCAGCCAGAACTATGGCTACACCTTC.

This clonotype was observed a handful of times. The chain carries TRBV20-1 and TRBJ2-1; D is undetermined. The V gene's germline CDR1 is DFQATT and CDR2 SNEGSKA (reference sequence). V was trimmed by 3 bases and J by 4 bases, leaving 7 bases between them. CDR3 length: 12 amino acids. The CDR3: CSARGIYNEQFF. CDR3 nucleotide sequence: TGCAGTGCTAGGGGGATATACAATGAGCAGTTCTTC.

This clonotype has a count of ten or more. The chain is built from TRBV25-1 and TRBJ2-7; perhaps TRBD2 as D (6 bases). From germline, CDR1 is MGHDK and CDR2 SYGVNS. CDR3 length: 16 residues. V gave up 1 base and J gave up 3 bases, with 16 bases separating them. CDR3 protein: CASSEWGRGGNYEQYF. The CDR3 DNA reads TGTGCCAGCAGTGAATGGGGTCGGGGAGGCAACTACGAGCAGTACTTC.

This clonotype was seen a handful of times. The V call is TRBV6-1, the J call TRBJ1-5; 7 bases map to TRBD1. Trimming at V came to 4 bases and at J to 3 bases, leaving 6 bases not matched to a gene. The CDR3 is 15 amino acids. Germline V gene data show CDR1 as MNHNS and CDR2 as SASEGT. The CDR3 nucleotides are TGTGCCAGCAGTGCTGGACAGGTCATCAATCAGCCCCAGCATTTT. Amino acid sequence: CASSAGQVINQPQHF.

This clonotype occurred a few times. This chain links TRBV29-1 with TRBJ1-5, with D tentatively TRBD1 (5 bases). This CDR3 has 13 residues. Looked up from germline, CDR1 is SQVTM and CDR2 is ANQGSEA. Trimming pared 4 bases from V and 6 bases from J, leaving 13 bases between. CDR3 sequence: CSVGSGRGQPQHF. The CDR3 bases are TGCAGCGTTGGCTCAGGGAGGGGTCAGCCCCAGCATTTT. The full variable domain, with the rest looked up from reference TRBV29-1 and TRBJ1-5, is SAVISQKPSRDICQRGTSLTIQCQVDSQVTMMFWYRQQPGQSLTLIATANQGSEATYESGFVIDKFPISRPNLTFSTLTVSNMSPEDSSIYLCSVGSGRGQPQHFGDGTRLSIL.

The chain uses TRBV28 and TRBJ2-5, with 10 bases matching TRBD2. Trimming removed 9 bases from V and 0 bases from J; junction bases left unmatched: 7. Germline CDR1 is MDHEN and CDR2 is SYDVKM. The CDR3 is 15 residues long. In DNA form, the CDR3 reads TGTGCCAGTACCTGGACTAGCGGATACCAAGAGACCCAGTACTTC. It translates to CASTWTSGYQETQYF.

V is TRBV6-1 and J is TRBJ2-1; 7 nucleotides match TRBD1. The CDR3 extends over 16 amino acids. Trimming took 4 bases from V and 1 from J; bases not matched to a gene: 7. Germline-derived CDR1 and CDR2 are MNHNS and SASEGT. The CDR3, as DNA: TGTGCCAGCAGTGGCCGGCCAGGGGGTTCCTACAATGAGCAGTTCTTC. Protein sequence: CASSGRPGGSYNEQFF.

The chain combines TRBV12-3 or TRBV12-4 with TRBJ2-7; D call uncertain. The V end was cut by 3 bases, the J end by 5 bases, with 8 bases between. The length of the CDR3 is 12 residues. CDR3 DNA: TGTGCCAGCAGTTTCGGGTCGGACGAGCAGTACTTC. This gives the protein CASSFGSDEQYF.

This clonotype was picked up a small number of times. The chain carries TRBV6-5 and TRBJ2-7; 9 nucleotides agree with TRBD2. Trimming cost V 0 bases and J 3 bases; bases outside gene matches: 12. Germline V gives CDR1 MNHEY, CDR2 SVGAGI. CDR3 length: 18 residues. CDR3 in amino acids: CASSYSGPGTSSNYEQYF. In DNA, the CDR3 is TGTGCCAGCAGTTACTCCGGACCCGGGACTAGCAGCAACTACGAGCAGTACTTC.

DNA for the CDR3: TGCAGTGCTAGACGGGGGCCGGGAGAGCAGTACTTC. This codes for CSARRGPGEQYF. The V gene is TRBV20-1, the J gene TRBJ2-7; the D gene could be TRBD1 or TRBD2 (6 bases each). The germline gives CDR1 DFQATT, CDR2 SNEGSKA (reference sequence). CDR3 length equals 12 residues. V lost 2 bases and J 7 bases, leaving 12 bases between the germline ends.

This clonotype was counted a few times. The genes are TRBV29-1 and TRBJ1-2; weak D call: TRBD1 (5 bases). This CDR3 region has 13 residues. Trimming left V 6 bases short and J 0 bases short, with 11 bases between. Germline V CDR1 and CDR2: SQVTM, ANQGSEA. The CDR3 here is CSVAGRTNYGYTF. CDR3 in DNA: TGCAGCGTCGCAGGGCGGACTAACTATGGCTACACCTTC.

This clonotype was counted ten times or more. J is TRBJ2-5 and V is TRBV28; 8 bases align to TRBD2. Germline CDR1 MDHEN, CDR2 SYDVKM. V was clipped by 2 bases and J by 1 base; unmatched bases: 12. The CDR3 extends over 18 amino acids. As DNA, the CDR3 is TGTGCCAGCAGTTTAATTGGGGCGGGAGGCCTTTTCCAAGAGACCCAGTACTTC. Its translation is CASSLIGAGGLFQETQYF.

Many counts were recorded for this clonotype. The V and J genes are TRBV20-1 and TRBJ2-1, with TRBD1 as a possible D gene (5 bases). The CDR3 covers 14 residues. V was shortened by 1 base and J by 4 bases, with 11 bases between the two germline ends. Germline V gene sequence: CDR1 DFQATT, CDR2 SNEGSKA (reference sequence). The CDR3 nucleotides read TGCAGTGCTAGAGGACAGCGTAGGTACAATGAGCAGTTCTTC. Protein: CSARGQRRYNEQFF.

This clonotype has a handful of counts. The V call is TRBV5-6, the J call TRBJ2-2; no clear D. V lost 0 bases, J lost 9 bases, and 3 bases lay in between. In germline, CDR1 is SGHDT, CDR2 YYEEEE. The CDR3 runs to 11 residues. The CDR3 region has the DNA TGTGCCAGCAGCTTGGGCCGGGAGCTGTTTTTT. Translating gives CASSLGRELFF.

The chain combines TRBV12-3 or TRBV12-4 with TRBJ2-1; 12 bases align to TRBD2. After removal of 5 bases from V and 4 bases from J, the junction contained 0 bases not matched to a gene. This CDR3 spans 14 amino acids. The CDR3 here is CASSTSGGYNEQFF. The CDR3 bases are TGTGCCAGCAGTACTAGCGGGGGGTACAATGAGCAGTTCTTC.

This clonotype was observed at least ten times. The chain combines TRBV20-1 with TRBJ2-5; 7 nucleotides align to TRBD1. Germline loops: CDR1 DFQATT, CDR2 SNEGSKA (reference sequence). This CDR3 is 14 amino acids long. V trimming: 5 bases; J trimming: 1 base; junction bases outside the gene matches: 7. CDR3: CSAGDSWGQETQYF. CDR3 coding DNA: TGCAGTGCTGGGGACAGTTGGGGCCAAGAGACCCAGTACTTC.

The chain couples TRBV20-1 to TRBJ1-5; D perhaps matches TRBD1 (5 bases). Germline loops: CDR1 DFQATT, CDR2 SNEGSKA (reference sequence). Deletions cut 3 bases from V and 4 bases from J, with 13 bases between. The CDR3 is 14 residues long. Written as DNA, the CDR3 is TGCAGTGCTAGGGCCTGGGGGAGGAATCAGCCCCAGCATTTT. Its protein is CSARAWGRNQPQHF.

This clonotype was found many times. The rearrangement joins TRBV18 to TRBJ1-1; D is ambiguous. CDR3 size: 13 residues. Per germline, CDR1 KGHSH and CDR2 LQKENI. V lost 3 bases and J 7 bases, leaving 12 bases between the germline ends. CDR3 DNA: TGTGCCAGCTCACCTGACACACAACTTGAAGCTTTCTTT. Translated, it gives CASSPDTQLEAFF. Drawing the rest from reference TRBV18 and TRBJ1-1, the complete variable domain is NAGVMQNPRHLVRRRGQEARLRCSPMKGHSHVYWYRQLPEEGLKFMVYLQKENIIDESGMPKERFSAEFPKEGPSILRIQQVVRGDSAAYFCASSPDTQLEAFFGQGTRLTVV.

This clonotype was counted ten times or more. J is TRBJ2-6 and V is TRBV18; the D is unclear. Trimming removed 0 bases from V and 2 bases from J, with 5 bases in between. Germline lookup yields CDR1 KGHSH and CDR2 LQKENI. This CDR3 is built from 15 residues. CDR3: CASSPPVTGANVLTF. CDR3 nucleotides: TGTGCCAGCTCACCACCAGTAACTGGGGCCAACGTCCTGACTTTC.

The chain employs TRBV27 and TRBJ1-5; TRBD1 matches at 7 bases. Germline V CDR1 and CDR2: MNHEY, SMNVEV (reference sequence). Trimming at V came to 9 bases and at J to 6 bases, leaving 5 bases not matched to a gene. The CDR3 is 12 residues long. CDR3 loop: CARNRGGQPQHF. CDR3 in DNA: TGTGCCAGGAACAGGGGCGGTCAGCCCCAGCATTTT.

This clonotype was recorded at least ten times. V usage is TRBV24-1 and J usage is TRBJ2-1; tentatively, D is TRBD1 or TRBD2 (5 bases each). Trimming took off 0 bases at V and 8 bases at J, with 7 bases between the two ends. The germline V gene encodes CDR1 KGHDR and CDR2 SFDVKD. The CDR3 is 13 residues long. This CDR3 reads CATSDLWGYEQFF. CDR3 DNA sequence: TGTGCCACCAGTGATTTGTGGGGGTATGAGCAGTTCTTC.

The rearrangement uses TRBV28 and TRBJ1-4, with TRBD1 matching over 8 bases. V dropped 8 bases and J dropped 5; count of bases not matched to a gene: 4. The CDR3 runs 13 residues. Germline assignment: CDR1 MDHEN and CDR2 SYDVKM. For the CDR3, the DNA is TGTGCCAGCGGACAGGGAATAAATGAAAAACTGTTTTTT. This codes for CASGQGINEKLFF.